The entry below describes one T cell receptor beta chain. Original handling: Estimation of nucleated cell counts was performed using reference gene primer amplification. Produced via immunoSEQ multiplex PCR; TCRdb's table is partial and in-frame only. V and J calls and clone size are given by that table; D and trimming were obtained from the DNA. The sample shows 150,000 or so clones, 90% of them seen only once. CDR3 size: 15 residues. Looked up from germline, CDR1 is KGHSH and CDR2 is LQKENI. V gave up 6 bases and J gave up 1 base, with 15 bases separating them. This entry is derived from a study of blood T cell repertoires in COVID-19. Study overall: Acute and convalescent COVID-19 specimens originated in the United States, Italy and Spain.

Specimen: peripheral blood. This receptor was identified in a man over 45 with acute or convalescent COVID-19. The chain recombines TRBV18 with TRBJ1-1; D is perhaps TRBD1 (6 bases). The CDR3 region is CASSLHQGTNTEAFF. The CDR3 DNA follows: TGTGCCAGCTCCCTACACCAGGGGACGAACACTGAAGCTTTCTTT.